This entry lists 8 T cell receptor beta chains sequenced from one sample in a study of cytotoxic CD8 clonotypes in ibrutinib-treated CLL. Clones were sequenced by immunoSEQ multiplex PCR, and TCRdb holds only the in-frame ones, with some missing. The sample lists 250,000 or so clones; less than 75% were seen once. This specimen was PBMCs, taken after 24 months of ibrutinib treatment. These receptors originate from a human donor with chronic lymphocytic leukemia.

The chain is built from TRBV29-1 and TRBJ1-1, with 7 bases matching TRBD1. V lost 7 bases to trimming and J lost 1 base; unmatched junction nucleotides: 3. The germline V gene encodes CDR1 SQVTM and CDR2 ANQGSEA. The CDR3 covers 12 residues. In nucleotides, the CDR3 is TGCAGCGGTAACAGGGGGAACACTGAAGCTTTCTTT. The encoded protein is CSGNRGNTEAFF. Drawing the rest from reference TRBV29-1 and TRBJ1-1, the complete variable domain is SAVISQKPSRDICQRGTSLTIQCQVDSQVTMMFWYRQQPGQSLTLIATANQGSEATYESGFVIDKFPISRPNLTFSTLTVSNMSPEDSSIYLCSGNRGNTEAFFGQGTRLTVV.

This chain uses TRBV9 with TRBJ1-4, with a weak D call TRBD1 (6 bases). The CDR3 consists of 15 residues. V was cut by 3 bases and J by 7 bases, with 16 bases left in between. Germline values: CDR1 SGDLS, CDR2 YYNGEE. CDR3 residues: CASSGDSGAGEKLFF. Here the CDR3 DNA reads TGTGCCAGCAGCGGCGACTCAGGGGCTGGTGAAAAACTGTTTTTT. Combining the CDR3 with reference TRBV9 and TRBJ1-4 gives the whole variable domain DSGVTQTPKHLITATGQRVTLRCSPRSGDLSVYWYQQSLDQGLQFLIQYYNGEERAKGNILERFSAQQFPDLHSELNLSSLELGDSALYFCASSGDSGAGEKLFFGSGTQLSVL.

The CDR3: CASSEASASGEQETQYF. CDR3 nucleotide sequence: TGTGCCAGCAGTGAAGCGTCGGCTAGCGGGGAACAAGAGACCCAGTACTTC. The V call is TRBV6-1, the J call TRBJ2-5, with 9 bases lining up with TRBD2. The CDR3 consists of 17 residues. The germline V gene has CDR1 MNHNS and CDR2 SASEGT. Germline trimming cut 0 bases from V and 2 bases from J; bases unmatched to any gene: 7.

The count of this clone is one. The chain carries TRBV28 and TRBJ2-7, with TRBD2 matching over 10 bases. Trimming removed 5 bases from V and 2 bases from J; junction bases left unmatched: 6. The CDR3 spans 15 residues. Germline CDR1 reads MDHEN; CDR2 reads SYDVKM. CDR3 residues: CASSQGLAVAYEQYF. The CDR3 bases are TGTGCCAGCAGTCAAGGACTAGCGGTGGCCTACGAGCAGTACTTC.

This clone was seen a single time. The gene calls are TRBV7-8 and TRBJ2-7; 8 bases line up with TRBD1. V was clipped by 4 bases and J by 0 bases; unmatched bases: 5. The CDR3 is made up of 15 amino acids. Germline CDR1 reads SGHVS; CDR2 reads FQNEAQ. The CDR3 DNA reads TGTGCCAGCAGCTATGGACAGGGAAACTCCTACGAGCAGTACTTC. Its protein is CASSYGQGNSYEQYF.

The chain joins TRBV6-1 to TRBJ2-7; TRBD2 matches at 12 bases. Germline lookup yields CDR1 MNHNS and CDR2 SASEGT. After removal of 4 bases from V and 5 bases from J, the junction contained 9 bases not matched to a gene. This CDR3 is built from 16 residues. The CDR3 loop reads CASSALTSGRFNEQYF. The CDR3 DNA reads as TGTGCCAGCAGTGCTCTAACTAGCGGGAGGTTCAACGAGCAGTACTTC.

The chain links TRBV11-2 to TRBJ2-7, with D possibly TRBD1 on 5 matching bases. The ends were cut back, 1 base at V and 2 bases at J, with 12 bases in the middle. Germline V CDR1 and CDR2: SGHAT, FQNNGV. There are 15 residues in the CDR3. The CDR3: CASSLGEGATYEQYF. The DNA for the CDR3 is TGTGCCAGCAGCTTAGGTGAAGGGGCGACCTACGAGCAGTACTTC.

This clone was recorded a few times. This sequence joins TRBV27 and TRBJ2-1; 9 nucleotides agree with TRBD1. Germline CDR1 is MNHEY and CDR2 is SMNVEV (reference sequence). The CDR3 contains 13 residues. Trimming at V came to 5 bases and at J to 5 bases, leaving 1 base not matched to a gene. Here the CDR3 DNA reads TGTGCCAGCAGTCGGGACAGGGACAATGAGCAGTTCTTC. Amino acids: CASSRDRDNEQFF.